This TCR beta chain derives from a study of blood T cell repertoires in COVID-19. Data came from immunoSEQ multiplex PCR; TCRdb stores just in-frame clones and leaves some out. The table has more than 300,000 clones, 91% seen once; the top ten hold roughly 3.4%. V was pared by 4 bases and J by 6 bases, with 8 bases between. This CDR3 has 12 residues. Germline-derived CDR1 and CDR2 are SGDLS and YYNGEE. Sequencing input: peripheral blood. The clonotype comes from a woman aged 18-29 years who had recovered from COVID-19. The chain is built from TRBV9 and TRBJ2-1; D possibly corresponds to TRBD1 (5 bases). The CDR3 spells CASSPQGNEQFF. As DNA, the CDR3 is TGTGCCAGCAGCCCCCAGGGCAATGAGCAGTTCTTC.